Listed below are T cell receptor beta chains from one sample, sequenced in a study of blood T cell repertoires in COVID-19. The protocol was immunoSEQ multiplex PCR, while the TCRdb copy is restricted to in-frame clones and leaves out a portion. The sample records around 200,000 clones, roughly 76% being singletons. Sequenced: peripheral blood. These receptors all come from a human donor in a cohort sampled during active COVID-19. The CDR3 runs from the conserved cysteine through the conserved F or W. Each record gives: clone size, D gene, J gene, V gene, CDR3 DNA, CDR3 protein. The D gene is left open where the match is weak. Clone size, where shown, is once, few, many, or a class for clones that have expanded.

abundance: .
d_gene: TRBD2
j_gene: TRBJ2-1
v_gene: TRBV7-3
CDR3nt: TGTGCCAGCAGCCCCACTAGCGGGAGACGCTCCTACAATGAGCAGTTCTTC
CDR3aa: CASSPTSGRRSYNEQFF

abundance: .
d_gene: .
j_gene: TRBJ1-2
v_gene: TRBV21-1
CDR3nt: TGTGCCAGCAGGGTCTTAGCTAACTATGGCTACACCTTC
CDR3aa: CASRVLANYGYTF

abundance: .
d_gene: .
j_gene: TRBJ2-7
v_gene: TRBV3-1/TRBV3-2
CDR3nt: TGTGCCAGCAGCCAACAGGGTATAAACTACGAGCAGTACTTC
CDR3aa: CASSQQGINYEQYF

abundance: .
d_gene: TRBD1
j_gene: TRBJ2-3
v_gene: TRBV5-4
CDR3nt: TGTGCCAGCAGCCTACAGGGGGGCCAGGCTAAGGCGCAGTATTTT
CDR3aa: CASSLQGGQAKAQYF

abundance: once
d_gene: .
j_gene: TRBJ2-5
v_gene: TRBV5-4
CDR3nt: TGTGCCAGCACAGAGGGAGGACCTCAAGAGACCCAGTACTTC
CDR3aa: CASTEGGPQETQYF

abundance: many
d_gene: TRBD2
j_gene: TRBJ2-3
v_gene: TRBV27
CDR3nt: TGTGCCAGCAGTTTACGGGAGGGGGGGGATACGCAGTATTTT
CDR3aa: CASSLREGGDTQYF

abundance: few
d_gene: .
j_gene: TRBJ2-3
v_gene: TRBV27
CDR3nt: TGTGCCAGCAGTCCCCCTCGGGTCTTTGCAGATACGCAGTATTTT
CDR3aa: CASSPPRVFADTQYF

abundance: .
d_gene: .
j_gene: TRBJ1-2
v_gene: TRBV29-1
CDR3nt: TGCAGCGTTGAAGGGTGGGGGCGGAGCTATGGCTACACCTTC
CDR3aa: CSVEGWGRSYGYTF

abundance: once
d_gene: TRBD2
j_gene: TRBJ2-7
v_gene: TRBV5-1
CDR3nt: TGCGCCAGCAGCCCCGGGACTAGCTCCTACGAGCAGTACTTC
CDR3aa: CASSPGTSSYEQYF

abundance: .
d_gene: TRBD1
j_gene: TRBJ1-2
v_gene: TRBV23-1
CDR3nt: TGCGCCAGCAGACCTGTCGACAGGGAAGGTAGCTATGGCTACACCTTC
CDR3aa: CASRPVDREGSYGYTF

abundance: .
d_gene: .
j_gene: TRBJ1-1
v_gene: TRBV21-1
CDR3nt: TGTGCCAGCAGCAAACAGGGGGCGGTCACTGAAGCTTTCTTT
CDR3aa: CASSKQGAVTEAFF

abundance: .
d_gene: TRBD1
j_gene: TRBJ1-1
v_gene: TRBV18
CDR3nt: TGTGCCAGCTCATCCGAACAGGGGCCTCGTGAGGCTTTCTTT
CDR3aa: CASSSEQGPREAFF

abundance: once
d_gene: .
j_gene: TRBJ2-5
v_gene: TRBV9
CDR3nt: TGTGCCAGCAGCGTGGGCCCCGGGAAGCTCCAAGAGACCCAGTACTTC
CDR3aa: CASSVGPGKLQETQYF

abundance: .
d_gene: .
j_gene: TRBJ1-4
v_gene: TRBV7-6
CDR3nt: TGTGCCAGCAGCTTAGGAGGGAGTGTAAATGAAAAACTGTTTTTT
CDR3aa: CASSLGGSVNEKLFF

abundance: few
d_gene: TRBD2
j_gene: TRBJ2-1
v_gene: TRBV6-6
CDR3nt: TGTGCCAGCACCACTAGCGGGAGCTACAATGAGCAGTTCTTC
CDR3aa: CASTTSGSYNEQFF

abundance: few
d_gene: TRBD1
j_gene: TRBJ2-2
v_gene: TRBV4-3
CDR3nt: TGCGCCAGCAGCCGCGGACAGGGGGCAAGGACCGGGGAGCTGTTTTTT
CDR3aa: CASSRGQGARTGELFF

abundance: many
d_gene: TRBD2
j_gene: TRBJ2-2
v_gene: TRBV24-1
CDR3nt: TGTGCCACCAGTGAGCCCGTAGCGGGAGGTCGAACCGGGGAGCTGTTTTTT
CDR3aa: CATSEPVAGGRTGELFF

abundance: .
d_gene: .
j_gene: TRBJ1-5
v_gene: TRBV7-9
CDR3nt: TGTGCCAGCAGCTTTCTGGGGGCGGCCCAGCCCCAGCATTTT
CDR3aa: CASSFLGAAQPQHF

abundance: .
d_gene: .
j_gene: TRBJ1-4
v_gene: TRBV18
CDR3nt: TGTGCCAGCTCACCCGGACAGAATGGCGAAAAACTGTTTTTT
CDR3aa: CASSPGQNGEKLFF

abundance: .
d_gene: .
j_gene: TRBJ1-1
v_gene: TRBV18
CDR3nt: TGTGCCAGCTCGCCCGGGATCCGAGTATACACTGAAGCTTTCTTT
CDR3aa: CASSPGIRVYTEAFF

abundance: many
d_gene: .
j_gene: TRBJ2-1
v_gene: TRBV27
CDR3nt: TGTGCCAGCAGTCTCGACTACCCCACCTACAATGAGCAGTTCTTC
CDR3aa: CASSLDYPTYNEQFF

abundance: .
d_gene: .
j_gene: TRBJ2-5
v_gene: TRBV12-3/TRBV12-4
CDR3nt: TGTGCCAGCAGTCGCGCCGAGACCCAGTACTTC
CDR3aa: CASSRAETQYF